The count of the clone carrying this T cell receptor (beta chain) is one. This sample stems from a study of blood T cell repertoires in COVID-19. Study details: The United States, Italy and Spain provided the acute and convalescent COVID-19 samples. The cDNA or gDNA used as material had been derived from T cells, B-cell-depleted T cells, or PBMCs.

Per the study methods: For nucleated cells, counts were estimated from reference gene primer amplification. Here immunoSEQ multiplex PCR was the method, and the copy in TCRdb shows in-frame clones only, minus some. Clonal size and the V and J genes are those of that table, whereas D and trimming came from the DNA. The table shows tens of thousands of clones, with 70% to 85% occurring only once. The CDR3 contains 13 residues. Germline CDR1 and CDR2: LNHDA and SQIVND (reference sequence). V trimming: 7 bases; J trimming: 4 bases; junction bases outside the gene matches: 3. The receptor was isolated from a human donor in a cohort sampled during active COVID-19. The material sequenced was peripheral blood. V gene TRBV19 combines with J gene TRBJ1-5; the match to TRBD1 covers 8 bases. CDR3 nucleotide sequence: TGTGCCAGTAACGACAGGGGAAATCAGCCCCAGCATTTT. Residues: CASNDRGNQPQHF.